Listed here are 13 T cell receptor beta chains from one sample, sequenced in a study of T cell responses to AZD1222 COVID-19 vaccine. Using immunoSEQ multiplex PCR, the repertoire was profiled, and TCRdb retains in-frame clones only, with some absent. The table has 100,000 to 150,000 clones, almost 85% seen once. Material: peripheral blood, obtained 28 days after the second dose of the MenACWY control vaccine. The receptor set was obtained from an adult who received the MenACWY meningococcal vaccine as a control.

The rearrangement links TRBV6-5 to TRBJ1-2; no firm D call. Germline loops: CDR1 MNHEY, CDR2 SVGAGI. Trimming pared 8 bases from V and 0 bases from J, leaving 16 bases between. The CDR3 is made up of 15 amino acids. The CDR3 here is CASFSSSFANYGYTF. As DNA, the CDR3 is TGTGCCAGCTTTAGTAGCAGCTTCGCTAACTATGGCTACACCTTC.

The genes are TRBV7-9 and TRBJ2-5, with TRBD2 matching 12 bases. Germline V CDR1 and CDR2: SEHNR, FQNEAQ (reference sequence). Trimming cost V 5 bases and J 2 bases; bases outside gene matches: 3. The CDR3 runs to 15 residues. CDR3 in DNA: TGTGCCAGCAGCCGGACTAGCGGGGCTCAAGAGACCCAGTACTTC. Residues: CASSRTSGAQETQYF.

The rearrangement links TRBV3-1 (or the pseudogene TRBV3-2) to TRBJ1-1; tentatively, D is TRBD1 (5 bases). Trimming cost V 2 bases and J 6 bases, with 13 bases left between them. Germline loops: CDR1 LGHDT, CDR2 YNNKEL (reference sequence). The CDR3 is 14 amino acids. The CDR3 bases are TGTGCCAGCAGCCAATGGGACGTGGCGGCTGAAGCTTTCTTT. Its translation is CASSQWDVAAEAFF.

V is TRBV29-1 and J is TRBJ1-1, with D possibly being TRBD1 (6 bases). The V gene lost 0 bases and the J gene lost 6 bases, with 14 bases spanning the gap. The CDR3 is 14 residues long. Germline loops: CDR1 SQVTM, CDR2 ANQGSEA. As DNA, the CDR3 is TGCAGCGTTGAAGATCCGACAGGCCTATCTGAAGCTTTCTTT. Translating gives CSVEDPTGLSEAFF.

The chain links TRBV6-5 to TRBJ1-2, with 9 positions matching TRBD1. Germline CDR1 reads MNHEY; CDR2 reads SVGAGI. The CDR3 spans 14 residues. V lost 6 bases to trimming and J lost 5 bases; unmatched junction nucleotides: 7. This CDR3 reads CASRRGQGMYGYTF. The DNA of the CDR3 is TGTGCCAGCAGACGCGGACAGGGGATGTATGGCTACACCTTC.

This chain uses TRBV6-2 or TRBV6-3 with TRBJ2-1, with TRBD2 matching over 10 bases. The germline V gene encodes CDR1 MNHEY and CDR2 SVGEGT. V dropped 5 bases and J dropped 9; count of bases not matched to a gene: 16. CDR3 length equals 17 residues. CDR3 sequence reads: CASSTRFGTSVSGEQFF. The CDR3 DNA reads TGTGCCAGCAGTACGCGGTTCGGGACTAGCGTCTCGGGTGAGCAGTTCTTC.

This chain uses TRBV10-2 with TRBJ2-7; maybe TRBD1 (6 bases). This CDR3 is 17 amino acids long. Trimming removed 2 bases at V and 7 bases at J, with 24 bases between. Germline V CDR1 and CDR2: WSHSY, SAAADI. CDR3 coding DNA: TGCGCCAGCAGTGAGGGGGCCCCAGCAGGGGCCCCAGGAGAGCAGTACTTC. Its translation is CASSEGAPAGAPGEQYF.

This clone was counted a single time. The CDR3 nucleotides are TGCGCCAGCAGATGGTTGAACACTGAAGCTTTCTTT. Translating it yields CASRWLNTEAFF. This rearrangement joins TRBV5-1 to TRBJ1-1; no clear D gene. CDR1 is SGHRS and CDR2 is YFSETQ in the germline V gene. Trimming stripped 5 bases from V and 0 bases from J, with 5 bases between. This CDR3 is 12 amino acids long.

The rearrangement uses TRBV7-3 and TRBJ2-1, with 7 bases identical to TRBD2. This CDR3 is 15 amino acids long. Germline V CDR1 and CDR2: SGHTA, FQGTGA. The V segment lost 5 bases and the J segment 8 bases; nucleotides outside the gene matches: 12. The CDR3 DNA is TGTGCCAGCAGCCCCAAGCGGGGACCCCTCGATGAGCAGTTCTTC. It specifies CASSPKRGPLDEQFF. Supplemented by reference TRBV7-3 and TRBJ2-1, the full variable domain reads GAGVSQTPSNKVTEKGKYVELRCDPISGHTALYWYRQSLGQGPEFLIYFQGTGAADDSGLPNDRFFAVRPEGSVSTLKIQRTERGDSAVYLCASSPKRGPLDEQFFGPGTRLTVL.

This CDR3 reads CASSLVGYEQFF. In nucleotides, the CDR3 is TGTGCCAGCAGCTTAGTCGGGTATGAGCAGTTCTTC. The chain employs TRBV7-2 and TRBJ2-1; D unclear. V was pared by 1 base and J by 8 bases, with 6 bases between. Germline CDR1 and CDR2: SGHTA and FQGNSA. CDR3 length: 12 residues. Combining the CDR3 with reference TRBV7-2 and TRBJ2-1 gives the whole variable domain GAGVSQSPSNKVTEKGKDVELRCDPISGHTALYWYRQSLGQGLEFLIYFQGNSAPDKSGLPSDRFSAERTGGSVSTLTIQRTQQEDSAVYLCASSLVGYEQFFGPGTRLTVL.

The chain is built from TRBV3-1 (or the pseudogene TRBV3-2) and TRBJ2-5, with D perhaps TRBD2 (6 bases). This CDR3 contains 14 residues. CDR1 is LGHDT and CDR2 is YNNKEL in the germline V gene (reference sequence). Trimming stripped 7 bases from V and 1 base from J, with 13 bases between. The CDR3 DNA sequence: TGTGCCAGCAACCAGGGACTTTTCCAAGAGACCCAGTACTTC. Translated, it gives CASNQGLFQETQYF.

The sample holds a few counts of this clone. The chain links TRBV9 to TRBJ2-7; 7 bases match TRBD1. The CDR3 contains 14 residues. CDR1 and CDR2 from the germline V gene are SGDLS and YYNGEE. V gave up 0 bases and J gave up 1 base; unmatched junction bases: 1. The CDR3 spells CASSVAQGSYEQYF. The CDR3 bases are TGTGCCAGCAGCGTAGCACAGGGGTCCTACGAGCAGTACTTC.

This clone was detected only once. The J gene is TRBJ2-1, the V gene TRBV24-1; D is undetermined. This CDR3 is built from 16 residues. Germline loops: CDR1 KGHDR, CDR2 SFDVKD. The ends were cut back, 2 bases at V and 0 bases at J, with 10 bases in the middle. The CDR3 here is CATSDSWDSSYNEQFF. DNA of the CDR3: TGTGCCACCAGTGATTCCTGGGATAGCTCCTACAATGAGCAGTTCTTC.